The present T cell receptor beta chain was sequenced within a study of cytomegalovirus exposure and HLA in healthy donors. CDR1 is SGDLS and CDR2 is YYNGEE in the germline V gene. V was clipped by 3 bases and J by 3 bases, with 12 bases between them. The CDR3 is 14 residues long. Healthy bone marrow donors made up the donors. PCR involved 60 Vbeta and 13 Jbeta primers. Clones were sequenced by immunoSEQ multiplex PCR, and TCRdb holds only the in-frame ones, with some missing. The table records about 93,000 clones, roughly 67% of them present only once. This chain links TRBV9 with TRBJ1-1, with D perhaps matching TRBD1 (6 bases). This receptor was taken from a boy between 10 and 17 years old in good health and CMV-seropositive. Sample: PBMCs. CDR3 sequence: CASSEQGGDTEAFF. The CDR3 DNA follows: TGTGCCAGCAGCGAACAGGGAGGGGACACTGAAGCTTTCTTT.